The entry that follows covers one TCR beta chain sequence. Its antigen is unknown. These data originate in a study of T cells after yellow fever vaccination. Study conclusions and caveats: Post-booster repertoires contained most primary-vaccination clones again (about 95% CD4, roughly 90% CD8). High-abundance clonotypes from the bulk population could contaminate FACS-sorted repertoires.

This CDR3 spans 15 amino acids. Germline V gene data show CDR1 as ENHRY and CDR2 as SYGVKD. J was trimmed by 8 bases and V by 0 bases; bases with no gene match: 6. TCRdb re-derived calls from the 5' RACE reads in MiXCR, one entry per CDR3 protein. Counted here are tens of thousands of distinct CDR3 sequences, 7.5% to 8% occurring once; the ten biggest clones make up less than 50%. The specimen comprised CD8+ T cells sorted from PBMCs, sampled on the day of the yellow fever booster vaccination. The chain combines TRBV10-3 with TRBJ2-1; 8 nucleotides match TRBD1. The TCR originated in a man younger than 45 who received the YFV17D yellow fever vaccine. CDR3: CAISESDREIDEQFF. CDR3 DNA sequence: TGTGCCATCAGTGAGTCGGACAGGGAGATAGATGAGCAGTTCTTC.